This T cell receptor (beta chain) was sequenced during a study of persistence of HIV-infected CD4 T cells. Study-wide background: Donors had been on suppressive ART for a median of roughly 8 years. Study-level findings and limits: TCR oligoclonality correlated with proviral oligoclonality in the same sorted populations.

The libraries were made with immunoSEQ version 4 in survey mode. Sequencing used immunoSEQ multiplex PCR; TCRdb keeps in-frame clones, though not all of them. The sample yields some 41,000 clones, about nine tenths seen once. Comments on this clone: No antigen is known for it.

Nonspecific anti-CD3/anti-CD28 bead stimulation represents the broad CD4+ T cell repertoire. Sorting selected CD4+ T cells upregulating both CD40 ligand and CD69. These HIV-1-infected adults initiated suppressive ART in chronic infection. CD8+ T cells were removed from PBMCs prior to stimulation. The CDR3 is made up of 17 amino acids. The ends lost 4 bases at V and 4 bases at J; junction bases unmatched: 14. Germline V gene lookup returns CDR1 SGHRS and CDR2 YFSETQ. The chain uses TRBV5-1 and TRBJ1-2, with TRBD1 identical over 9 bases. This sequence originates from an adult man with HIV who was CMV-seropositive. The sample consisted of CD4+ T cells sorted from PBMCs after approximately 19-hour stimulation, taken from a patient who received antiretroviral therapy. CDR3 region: CASSISGTGKYRYGYTF. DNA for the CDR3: TGCGCCAGCAGCATCTCCGGGACAGGGAAGTATCGCTATGGCTACACCTTC.